This TCR beta chain appears in the sequencing data of a study of T-cell reconstitution after alpha-beta-depleted transplantation in children (dated by TCRdb to 2016 to 2017). In terms of the full investigation: T-cell immune reconstitution after TCRalphabeta/CD19-depleted allogeneic hematopoietic cell transplantation in children was quantitatively tracked in the study by means of TCR repertoire profiling.

A remark on this clonotype: Its antigen is currently not known. There are no base qualities to consult, and no much larger clone falls within one base.

Clipping removes 5 bases from V and 5 bases from J, with 10 as the unmatched junction base count. The CDR3 goes from the cysteine to the phenylalanine over 17 residues. Only the CDR3 DNA is retained, 51 bases long and in frame from the first base. The germline V gene supplies CDR1 SGHTA and CDR2 FQGNSA. The protocol used for the library was PCR. TCRdb lists the instrument as Illumina HiSeq 2500. To normalize quantification of the TCRbeta repertoire, the TCR libraries were built with molecular barcoding that relied on unique molecular identifiers. Using fastp trimming at Q25 and MiXCR clonotype assembly, TCRdb reanalyzed the public sequencing data and kept in-frame beta chains. Rows are unified per CDR3 protein, each entry keeping the most common DNA and genes. A total of roughly 500,000 distinct CDR3 sequences appear in this sample, under 15% of them only once. Around 5.6% of the sample is taken by the ten largest.

The clonotype was recovered from a human donor who donated a stem cell graft to a child with combined immunodeficiency. Here the chain combines TRBV7-2 and TRBJ2-3, with 13 central nucleotides matching TRBD2. Sequences were derived from PBMCs from the stem cell graft donor, sampled from the stem cell graft. The sequence in DNA is TGTGCCAGCAGCATACCGAACGGACTAGCGGGAGAAGATACGCAGTATTTT. This yields the protein CASSIPNGLAGEDTQYF.